Each of the 29 T cell receptor beta chains below was sequenced from the same sample in a study of CD8+ T cells in alopecia areata (dated by TCRdb to between 2018 and 2020). Peripheral blood and lesional scalp punch biopsies were obtained from patients with alopecia areata. The method was the immunoSEQ multiplex PCR assay. RNA was extracted from all samples and reverse transcribed into cDNA as template for TCR sequencing. As stored in TCRdb, this immuneACCESS dataset retains in-frame rearrangements with V and J assigned. A fraction of the clones does not appear; measured against another copy, unresolved V genes explain less than half of the discrepancy, and the remainder lacks a known reason. Counted in this sample were 12,000 or so clones; approximately 61% of them appeared once. The ten largest clones add up to about an eighth of the sample. Sequenced input: skin. Source of these receptors: a human donor with alopecia areata.

Points on this clone: Other nucleotide sequences from this sample produce the same CDR3. The chain uses TRBV18 and TRBJ2-5, with 9 bases lining up with TRBD1. The CDR3 covers 14 residues. V shed 2 bases, J shed 4 bases, and the junction held 2 bases outside the gene matches. Germline-derived CDR1 and CDR2 are KGHSH and LQKENI. CDR3 DNA sequence: TGTGCCAGCTCACCAAGGGGACAGGGAGAGACCCAGTACTTC. This codes for CASSPRGQGETQYF.

The chain joins TRBV30 to TRBJ1-3; D call uncertain. Germline V CDR1 and CDR2: GTSNPN, SVGIG (reference sequence). V lost 1 base and J lost 13, with 8 bases in between. The CDR3 sequence is 10 residues long. DNA for the CDR3: TGTGCCTGGAGTGCCCGGGAGATATATTTT. Amino acid sequence: CAWSAREIYF. The complete variable domain, with remaining parts taken from reference TRBV30 and TRBJ1-3, reads SQTIHQWPATLVQPVGSPLSLECTVEGTSNPNLYWYRQAAGRGLQLLFYSVGIGQISSEVPQNLSASRPQDRQFILSSKKLLLSDSGFYLCAWSAREIYFGEGSWLTVV.

This clone was observed a single time. V usage is TRBV15 and J usage is TRBJ1-2; 7 bases line up with TRBD1. Germline V gene lookup returns CDR1 LNHNV and CDR2 YYDKDF (reference sequence). The CDR3 length is 16 residues. With 5 bases clipped from V and 3 bases from J, the junction kept 12 bases outside the gene matches. Here the CDR3 DNA reads TGTGCCACCAGCGATCCTTCTACAGGGGACTACTATGGCTACACCTTC. This encodes CATSDPSTGDYYGYTF. Together with reference TRBV15 and TRBJ1-2, the CDR3 gives the full variable domain: DAMVIQNPRYQVTQFGKPVTLSCSQTLNHNVMYWYQQKSSQAPKLLFHYYDKDFNNEADTPDNFQSRRPNTSFCFLDIRSPGLGDTAMYLCATSDPSTGDYYGYTFGSGTRLTVV.

As DNA, the CDR3 is TGCGCCAGCAGCTTGGTCGGGGCAACCTACAATGAGCAGTTCTTC. Its translation: CASSLVGATYNEQFF. The V call is TRBV5-1, the J call TRBJ2-1; D possibly uses TRBD1 or TRBD2 (5 bases each). The CDR3 has 15 amino acids. Germline values: CDR1 SGHRS, CDR2 YFSETQ. V dropped 0 bases and J dropped 2 bases, with 9 bases sitting between them. The full variable domain, its missing parts supplied by reference TRBV5-1 and TRBJ2-1, is KAGVTQTPRYLIKTRGQQVTLSCSPISGHRSVSWYQQTPGQGLQFLFEYFSETQRNKGNFPGRFSGRQFSNSRSEMNVSTLELGDSALYLCASSLVGATYNEQFFGPGTRLTVL.

The chain is built from TRBV28 and TRBJ1-2; 8 nucleotides match TRBD1. The CDR3 extends over 13 amino acids. Looked up from germline, CDR1 is MDHEN and CDR2 is SYDVKM. The ends lost 5 bases at V and 7 bases at J; junction bases unmatched: 6. The CDR3 loop reads CASSDLTGGGYTF. CDR3 bases: TGTGCCAGCAGTGACCTAACAGGGGGTGGCTACACCTTC.

This chain connects TRBV2 to TRBJ2-1; perhaps TRBD2 as D (6 bases). CDR3 length equals 12 residues. Trimming pared 9 bases from V and 3 bases from J, leaving 9 bases between. Germline CDR1 and CDR2: SNHLY and FYNNEI. The CDR3 reads CASTGVYNEQFF. The CDR3 region has the DNA TGTGCCAGTACGGGAGTCTACAATGAGCAGTTCTTC. Full variable domain (remainder filled in from reference TRBV2 and TRBJ2-1): EPEVTQTPSHQVTQMGQEVILRCVPISNHLYFYWYRQILGQKVEFLVSFYNNEISEKSEIFDDQFSVERPDGSNFTLKIRSTKLEDSAMYFCASTGVYNEQFFGPGTRLTVL.

V usage is TRBV28 and J usage is TRBJ1-4; no definite D call. V lost 4 bases and J lost 0, with 9 bases in between. Looked up from germline, CDR1 is MDHEN and CDR2 is SYDVKM. The CDR3 sequence is 15 residues long. CDR3 bases: TGTGCCAGCAGTTCGTGGACGACAACTAATGAAAAACTGTTTTTT. Encoded protein: CASSSWTTTNEKLFF.

The chain combines TRBV5-1 with TRBJ2-6; unclear D gene. The V end lost 6 bases, the J end lost 5 bases, and 18 bases lay between the germline ends. The CDR3 contains 16 residues. Germline V gene data show CDR1 as SGHRS and CDR2 as YFSETQ. The CDR3 here is CASMLGSQSRANVLTF. As DNA, the CDR3 is TGCGCCAGCATGCTAGGTTCACAAAGTCGGGCCAACGTCCTGACTTTC.

Concerning this clone itself: An end of the junction does not agree with germline; a read error may underlie this. This chain links TRBV28 with TRBJ2-4; D call uncertain. Germline V gene lookup returns CDR1 MDHEN and CDR2 SYDVKM. The length of the CDR3 is 8 residues. The CDR3, as DNA: TGTGCCAGCGGTCGAAATGACTTC. Amino acids: CASGRNDF.

This clone was seen a handful of times. The J gene is TRBJ2-1, the V gene TRBV6-6; the D gene is possibly TRBD2 (6 bases). Between the trimmed V and J ends, which lost 6 bases and 4 bases, there was a span of 10 bases. The CDR3 contains 13 residues. CDR1 MNHNY and CDR2 SVGAGI come from the germline V gene (reference sequence). The CDR3 nucleotides read TGTGCCAGCAGCCGTCGGGAGTACAATGAGCAGTTCTTC. It codes for CASSRREYNEQFF.

As concerns this clone: Within the sample, other DNA sequences also encode this same CDR3. This chain joins TRBV4-2 and TRBJ2-7; D is tentatively TRBD1 or TRBD2 (5 bases each). CDR1 LGHNA and CDR2 YNFKEQ come from the germline V gene. V gave up 0 bases and J gave up 9 bases, with 21 bases separating them. The length of the CDR3 is 16 residues. CDR3 residues: CASSQDPNGGLRVQYF. CDR3 sequence (DNA): TGTGCCAGCAGCCAAGACCCAAATGGGGGTCTCCGAGTGCAGTACTTC.

The chain uses TRBV14 and TRBJ2-5, with TRBD2 matching over 15 bases. This CDR3 region has 17 residues. Trimming took 4 bases from V and 4 from J; bases not matched to a gene: 7. Germline V gene sequence: CDR1 SGHDN, CDR2 FVKESK. In DNA form, the CDR3 reads TGTGCCAGCAGCCTTAGAGGACTAGCGGGGGGGCGAGAGACCCAGTACTTC. It encodes CASSLRGLAGGRETQYF.

This clone appeared a few times. The chain carries TRBV14 and TRBJ2-3; 9 bases fit TRBD1. Germline loops: CDR1 SGHDN, CDR2 FVKESK. The CDR3 has 17 residues. V shed 4 bases and J 0 bases; nucleotides not matched to a gene: 8. The CDR3: CASSLSSGQGSTDTQYF. The CDR3 nucleotides are TGTGCCAGCAGCCTCTCATCAGGACAGGGGAGCACAGATACGCAGTATTTT.

The rearrangement links TRBV9 to TRBJ1-4, with TRBD1 identical over 7 bases. This CDR3 is 19 amino acids long. V was pared by 4 bases and J by 4 bases, with 19 bases of the junction left unmatched. Germline values: CDR1 SGDLS, CDR2 YYNGEE. The CDR3 region has the DNA TGTGCCAGCAGCCCTCAGCGGAGGGGGCTATCCGACCTTAATGAAAAACTGTTTTTT. This gives the protein CASSPQRRGLSDLNEKLFF.

The chain combines TRBV18 with TRBJ2-3, with TRBD1 identical over 8 bases. With 3 bases clipped from V and 3 bases from J, the junction kept 2 bases outside the gene matches. Germline loops: CDR1 KGHSH, CDR2 LQKENI. This CDR3 is 14 amino acids long. The CDR3 bases are TGTGCCAGCTCACCTCGGACAGGGACAGATACGCAGTATTTT. Its translation is CASSPRTGTDTQYF.

The CDR3 is CASSRQGRQPQHF. DNA of the CDR3: TGTGCCAGCAGTCGACAGGGCCGTCAGCCCCAGCATTTT. This rearrangement joins TRBV27 to TRBJ1-5; 7 positions agree with TRBD1. Germline CDR1 reads MNHEY; CDR2 reads SMNVEV (reference sequence). CDR3 length: 13 residues. V was pared by 5 bases and J by 6 bases, with 4 bases of the junction left unmatched.

The chain has TRBV28 and TRBJ2-3; no clear D. CDR3 length equals 13 residues. Germline V gene sequence: CDR1 MDHEN, CDR2 SYDVKM. V was clipped by 5 bases and J by 3 bases, with 9 bases between them. The CDR3 loop reads CASSLINTDTQYF. The CDR3 DNA reads as TGTGCCAGCAGTCTAATTAATACAGATACGCAGTATTTT.

The sample holds one count of this clone. The J gene is TRBJ2-1, the V gene TRBV7-8; 9 bases map to TRBD2. The V and J ends lost 2 bases and 0 bases, in that order; junction bases with no gene match: 11. The germline V gene has CDR1 SGHVS and CDR2 FQNEAQ. This CDR3 region has 19 residues. CDR3 sequence: CASSLNVAGVTRSYNEQFF. CDR3 DNA: TGTGCCAGCAGCTTAAATGTAGCGGGAGTCACCCGCTCCTACAATGAGCAGTTCTTC.

This clone was found a few times. The rearrangement uses TRBV11-2 and TRBJ2-1; 9 bases fit TRBD2. The CDR3 extends over 15 amino acids. V dropped 3 bases and J dropped 7; count of bases not matched to a gene: 7. The germline CDR1 and CDR2 sequences are SGHAT and FQNNGV. CDR3 nucleotides: TGTGCCAGCAGCTTCTCAGGGACTAGCACGAATGAGCAGTTCTTC. This translates into CASSFSGTSTNEQFF.

V is TRBV7-9 and J is TRBJ2-4; a possible D gene is TRBD1 (6 bases). CDR3 length: 13 amino acids. CDR1 and CDR2 (germline): SEHNR, FQNEAQ (reference sequence). Trimming removed 3 bases from V and 6 bases from J, with 9 bases in between. This CDR3 reads CASSFLQGNIQYF. The CDR3 region has the DNA TGTGCCAGCAGCTTTTTACAGGGAAACATTCAGTACTTC.

The chain is built from TRBV7-9 and TRBJ2-3; the match to TRBD2 covers 11 bases. This CDR3 contains 15 residues. The germline V gene has CDR1 SEHNR and CDR2 FQNEAQ (reference sequence). Trimming removed 5 bases from V and 4 bases from J; junction bases left unmatched: 5. CDR3 sequence (DNA): TGTGCCAGCAGCCTACTAGCGGGAGTGGCAGATACGCAGTATTTT. Encoded protein: CASSLLAGVADTQYF.

This clone was picked up a small number of times. The genes are TRBV27 and TRBJ2-1, with 11 positions matching TRBD2. This CDR3 contains 15 residues. The junction had 4 bases not matched to a gene; V was cut back by 5 bases and J by 4 bases. Looked up from germline, CDR1 is MNHEY and CDR2 is SMNVEV (reference sequence). For the CDR3, the DNA is TGTGCCAGCAGTCCGACTAGCGGGGCTTACAATGAGCAGTTCTTC. This encodes CASSPTSGAYNEQFF.

The chain has TRBV2 and TRBJ2-1, with a tentative D call TRBD2 (6 bases). CDR1 SNHLY and CDR2 FYNNEI come from the germline V gene. The CDR3 is made up of 15 amino acids. V lost 2 bases to trimming and J lost 5 bases, with 13 bases between them. The chain's CDR3 is CASSELWEVHNEQFF. For the CDR3, the DNA is TGTGCCAGCAGTGAATTGTGGGAGGTACACAATGAGCAGTTCTTC. Complete variable domain (other parts from reference TRBV2 and TRBJ2-1): EPEVTQTPSHQVTQMGQEVILRCVPISNHLYFYWYRQILGQKVEFLVSFYNNEISEKSEIFDDQFSVERPDGSNFTLKIRSTKLEDSAMYFCASSELWEVHNEQFFGPGTRLTVL.

This chain links TRBV7-9 with TRBJ1-2; possibly TRBD1 for D (5 bases). V lost 6 bases and J 2 bases, leaving 16 bases between the germline ends. The CDR3 contains 15 residues. Germline V gene sequence: CDR1 SEHNR, CDR2 FQNEAQ (reference sequence). In DNA form, the CDR3 reads TGTGCCAGCAGACGAACCGGGACGGACAACTATGGCTACACCTTC. This encodes CASRRTGTDNYGYTF.

This clone was found a few times. The chain carries TRBV28 and TRBJ2-5, with TRBD1 matching 7 bases. Trimming at V came to 8 bases and at J to 4 bases, leaving 1 base not matched to a gene. The CDR3 covers 11 residues. Germline-derived CDR1 and CDR2 are MDHEN and SYDVKM. In DNA, the CDR3 is TGTGCCAGCCGGGACAGAGAGACCCAGTACTTC. Its protein product is CASRDRETQYF.

The chain combines TRBV9 with TRBJ2-5; perhaps TRBD1 as D (6 bases). CDR1 SGDLS and CDR2 YYNGEE come from the germline V gene. The CDR3 totals 14 residues. Trimming removed 0 bases from V and 1 base from J, with 7 bases in between. The CDR3 spells CASSVDRAQETQYF. The CDR3 DNA sequence: TGTGCCAGCAGCGTAGACAGGGCCCAAGAGACCCAGTACTTC.

This chain uses TRBV9 with TRBJ2-1; 15 nucleotides line up with TRBD2. The CDR3 has 15 residues. V was clipped by 4 bases and J by 9 bases; unmatched bases: 5. CDR1 is SGDLS, CDR2 YYNGEE, per germline. CDR3: CASSTGLAGGFEQFF. DNA for the CDR3: TGTGCCAGCAGCACGGGACTAGCGGGGGGTTTTGAGCAGTTCTTC.

This clone was picked up one time. The chain joins TRBV13 to TRBJ2-5, with 8 bases identical to TRBD1. Judging by the DNA end, TRBJ2-7 fits better; the J call may be wrong. Germline V gene sequence: CDR1 PRHDT, CDR2 FYEKMQ (reference sequence). This CDR3 has 14 residues. The CDR3 DNA follows: TGTGCCAGCAGCTCGCAGGGGGCTAGGAGCGAGCAGTACTTC. Amino acids: CASSSQGARSEQYF.

This clone was seen only a few times. The J gene is TRBJ2-7, the V gene TRBV25-1; 9 bases align to TRBD1. The CDR3 runs 13 residues. Trimming removed 8 bases from V and 5 bases from J; junction bases left unmatched: 7. Germline CDR1 and CDR2: MGHDK and SYGVNS. The CDR3 protein is CASARQGVDEQYF. The DNA for the CDR3 is TGTGCCAGCGCAAGACAGGGGGTGGACGAGCAGTACTTC.